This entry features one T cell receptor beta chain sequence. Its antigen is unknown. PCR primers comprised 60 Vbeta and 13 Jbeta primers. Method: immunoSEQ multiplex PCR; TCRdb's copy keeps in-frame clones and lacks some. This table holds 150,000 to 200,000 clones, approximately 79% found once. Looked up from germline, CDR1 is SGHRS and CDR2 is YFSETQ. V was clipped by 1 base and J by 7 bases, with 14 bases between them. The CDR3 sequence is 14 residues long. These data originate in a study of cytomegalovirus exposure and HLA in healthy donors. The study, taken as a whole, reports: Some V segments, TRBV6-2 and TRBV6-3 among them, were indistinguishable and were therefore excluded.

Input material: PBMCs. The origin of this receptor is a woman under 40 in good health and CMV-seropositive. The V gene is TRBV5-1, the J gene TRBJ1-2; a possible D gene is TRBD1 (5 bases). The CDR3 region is CASSLNQGSSGYTF. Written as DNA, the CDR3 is TGCGCCAGCAGCTTGAATCAGGGTTCGAGTGGCTACACCTTC.